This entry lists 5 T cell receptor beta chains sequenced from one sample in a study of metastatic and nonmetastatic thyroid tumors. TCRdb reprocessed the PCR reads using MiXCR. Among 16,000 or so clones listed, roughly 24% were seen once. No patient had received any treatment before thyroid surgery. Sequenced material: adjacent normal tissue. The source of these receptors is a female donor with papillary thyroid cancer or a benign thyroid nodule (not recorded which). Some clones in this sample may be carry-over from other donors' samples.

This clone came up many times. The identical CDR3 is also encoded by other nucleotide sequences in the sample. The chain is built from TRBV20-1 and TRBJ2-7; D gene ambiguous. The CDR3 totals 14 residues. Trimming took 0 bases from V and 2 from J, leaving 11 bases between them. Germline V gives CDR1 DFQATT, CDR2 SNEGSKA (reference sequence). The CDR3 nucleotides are TGCAGTGCTAGAGATAGGACGGATACCTACGAGCAGTACTTC. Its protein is CSARDRTDTYEQYF.

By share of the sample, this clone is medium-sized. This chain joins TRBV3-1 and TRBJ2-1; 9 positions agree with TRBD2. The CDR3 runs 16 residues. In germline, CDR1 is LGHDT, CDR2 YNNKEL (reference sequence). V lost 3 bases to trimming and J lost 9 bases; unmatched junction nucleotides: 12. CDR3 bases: TGTGCCAGCAGCCACCTGGGTAGCGGGAGTTTAGGTGAGCAGTTCTTC. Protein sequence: CASSHLGSGSLGEQFF.

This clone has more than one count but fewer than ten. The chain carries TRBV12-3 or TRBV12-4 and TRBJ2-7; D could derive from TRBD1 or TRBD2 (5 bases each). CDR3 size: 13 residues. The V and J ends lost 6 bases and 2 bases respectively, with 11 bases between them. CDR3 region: CASRRDGAYEQYF. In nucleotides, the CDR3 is TGTGCCAGCAGAAGGGACGGCGCCTACGAGCAGTACTTC.

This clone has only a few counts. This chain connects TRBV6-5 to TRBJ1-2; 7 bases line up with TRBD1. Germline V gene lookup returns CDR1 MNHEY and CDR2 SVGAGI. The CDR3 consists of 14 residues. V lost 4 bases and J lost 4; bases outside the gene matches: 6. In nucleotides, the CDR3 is TGTGCCAGCAGTTCAACCGGACAGGCCTATGGCTACACCTTC. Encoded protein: CASSSTGQAYGYTF.

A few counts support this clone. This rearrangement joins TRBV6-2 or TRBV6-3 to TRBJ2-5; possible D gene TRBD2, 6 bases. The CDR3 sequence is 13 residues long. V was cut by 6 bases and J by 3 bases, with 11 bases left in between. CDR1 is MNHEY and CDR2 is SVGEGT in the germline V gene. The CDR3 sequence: CASSRGLKETQYF. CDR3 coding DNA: TGTGCCAGCAGCCGGGGACTGAAAGAGACCCAGTACTTC.